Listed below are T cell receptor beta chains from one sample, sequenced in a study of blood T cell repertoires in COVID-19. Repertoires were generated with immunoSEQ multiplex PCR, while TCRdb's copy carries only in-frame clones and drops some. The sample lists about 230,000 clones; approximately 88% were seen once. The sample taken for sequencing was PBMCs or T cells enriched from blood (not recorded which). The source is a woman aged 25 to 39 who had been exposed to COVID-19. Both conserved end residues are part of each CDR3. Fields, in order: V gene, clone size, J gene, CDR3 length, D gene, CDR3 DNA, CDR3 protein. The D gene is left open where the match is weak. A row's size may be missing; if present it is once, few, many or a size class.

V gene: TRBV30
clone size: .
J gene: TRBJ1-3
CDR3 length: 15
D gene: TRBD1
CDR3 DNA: TGTGCCTGGACCAAGACAGGGGCCGTAGGAAACACCATATATTTT
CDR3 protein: CAWTKTGAVGNTIYF

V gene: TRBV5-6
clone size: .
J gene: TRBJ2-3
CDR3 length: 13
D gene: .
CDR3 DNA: TGTGCCAGCAGCTTGGCTAGCCGCCATACGCAGTATTTT
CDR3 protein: CASSLASRHTQYF

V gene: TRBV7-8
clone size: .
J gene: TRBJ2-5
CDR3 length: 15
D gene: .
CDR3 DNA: TGTGCCAGCAGCTTAGCCGTCGACGGGAAAGAGACCCAGTACTTC
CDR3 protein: CASSLAVDGKETQYF

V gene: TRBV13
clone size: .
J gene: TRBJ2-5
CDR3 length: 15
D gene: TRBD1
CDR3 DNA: TGTGCCAGCAGCTCAAAACAGGGGGTACAGGAGACCCAGTACTTC
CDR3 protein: CASSSKQGVQETQYF

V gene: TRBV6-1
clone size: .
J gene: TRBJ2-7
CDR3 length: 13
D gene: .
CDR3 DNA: TGTGCCAGCAGTGAATCTTTCCCCTACGAGCAGTACTTC
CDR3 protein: CASSESFPYEQYF

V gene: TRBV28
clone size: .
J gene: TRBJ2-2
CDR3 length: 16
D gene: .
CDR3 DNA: TGTGCCAGCAGTTTACCTCGGAACTACAGGCTTGGGGAGCTGTTTTTT
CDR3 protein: CASSLPRNYRLGELFF

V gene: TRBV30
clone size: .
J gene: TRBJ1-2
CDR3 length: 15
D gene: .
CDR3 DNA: TGTGCCTGGAGTGTACTGCGGGGATTTGACTATGGCTACACCTTC
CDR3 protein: CAWSVLRGFDYGYTF

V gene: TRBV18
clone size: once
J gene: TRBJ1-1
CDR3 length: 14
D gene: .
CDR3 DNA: TGTGCCAGCTCTGGTAGTCCGGGAGGAACTGAAGCTTTCTTT
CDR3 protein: CASSGSPGGTEAFF

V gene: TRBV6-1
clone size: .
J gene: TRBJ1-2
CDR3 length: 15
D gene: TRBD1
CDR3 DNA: TGTGCCAGCCATACACAAACAGGGGCCCTTTATGGCTACACCTTC
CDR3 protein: CASHTQTGALYGYTF

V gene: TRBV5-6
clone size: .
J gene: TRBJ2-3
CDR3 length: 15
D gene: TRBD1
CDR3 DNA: TGTGCCAGCAGCTTGCAGGACAGGCGCACAGATACGCAGTATTTT
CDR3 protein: CASSLQDRRTDTQYF

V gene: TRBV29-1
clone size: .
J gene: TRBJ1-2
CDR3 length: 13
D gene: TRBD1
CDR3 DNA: TGCAGCGTTGAAGATCCCGGACAGGATGGCTACACCTTC
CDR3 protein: CSVEDPGQDGYTF

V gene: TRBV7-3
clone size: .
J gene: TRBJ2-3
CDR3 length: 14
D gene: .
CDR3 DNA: TGTGCCAGCAGCTTTAGCGGAAGCACAGATACGCAGTATTTT
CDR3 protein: CASSFSGSTDTQYF

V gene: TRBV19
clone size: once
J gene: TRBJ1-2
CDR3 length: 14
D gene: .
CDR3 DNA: TGTGCCAGTAGTATGGAGGGCGGCGTGGGCGGCTACACCTTC
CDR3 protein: CASSMEGGVGGYTF

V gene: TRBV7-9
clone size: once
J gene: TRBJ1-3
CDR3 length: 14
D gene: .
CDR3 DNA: TGTGCCAGCAGCAAACAGTCACCTGGAAACACCATATATTTT
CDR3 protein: CASSKQSPGNTIYF

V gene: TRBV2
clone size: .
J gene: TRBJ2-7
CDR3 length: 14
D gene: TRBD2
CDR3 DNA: TGTGCCAGCAGTGAAGGACTAGCGGGAAACGAGCAGTACTTC
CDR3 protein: CASSEGLAGNEQYF

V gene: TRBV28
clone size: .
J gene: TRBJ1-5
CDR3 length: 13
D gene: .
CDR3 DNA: TGTGCCAGCAGTTTTCGGGGGGAACAGCCCCAGCATTTT
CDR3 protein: CASSFRGEQPQHF

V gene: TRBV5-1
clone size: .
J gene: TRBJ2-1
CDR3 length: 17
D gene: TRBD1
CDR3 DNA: TGCGCCAGCAGGCCGGGACAGGTAGCTTGGGATGACAATGAGCAGTTCTTC
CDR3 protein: CASRPGQVAWDDNEQFF

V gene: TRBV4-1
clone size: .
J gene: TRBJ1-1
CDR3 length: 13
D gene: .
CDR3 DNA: TGCGCCAGCAGCCAGGGGGCGGCCACTGAAGCTTTCTTT
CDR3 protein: CASSQGAATEAFF

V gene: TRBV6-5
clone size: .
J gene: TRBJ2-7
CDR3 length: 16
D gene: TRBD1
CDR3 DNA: TGTGCCAGCAGTTACCGAAGTGGGACAGGGGGAGTTGAGCAGTACTTC
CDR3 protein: CASSYRSGTGGVEQYF

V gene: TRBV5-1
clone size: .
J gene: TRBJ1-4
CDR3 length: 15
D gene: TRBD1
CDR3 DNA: TGCGCCAGCAGCTCGGGACAGGGCGAGGATGAAAAACTGTTTTTT
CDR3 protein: CASSSGQGEDEKLFF

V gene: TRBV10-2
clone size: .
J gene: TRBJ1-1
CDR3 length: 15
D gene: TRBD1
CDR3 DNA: TGCGCCAGCAGCGATCTGAGGGACAGGGGCTCTGAAGCTTTCTTT
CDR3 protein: CASSDLRDRGSEAFF

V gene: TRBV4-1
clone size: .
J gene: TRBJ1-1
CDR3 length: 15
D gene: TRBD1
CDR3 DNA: TGCGCCAGCAGCCAAGAAGGGACAGGGGTCGCTGAAGCTTTCTTT
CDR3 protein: CASSQEGTGVAEAFF

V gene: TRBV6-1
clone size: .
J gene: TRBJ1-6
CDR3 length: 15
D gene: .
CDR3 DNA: TGTGCCAGCAGTGAATTGGAAGGAGCTAATTCACCCCTCCACTTT
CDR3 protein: CASSELEGANSPLHF

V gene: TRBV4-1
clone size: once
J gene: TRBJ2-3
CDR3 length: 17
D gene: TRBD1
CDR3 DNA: TGCGCCAGCAGCCAAGTCGGGACAGGGAACGTCCCAGATACGCAGTATTTT
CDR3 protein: CASSQVGTGNVPDTQYF

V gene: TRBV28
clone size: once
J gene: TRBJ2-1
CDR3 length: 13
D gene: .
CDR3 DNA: TGTGCCAGCAGCCCACCCGAGTACAATGAGCAGTTCTTC
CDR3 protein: CASSPPEYNEQFF

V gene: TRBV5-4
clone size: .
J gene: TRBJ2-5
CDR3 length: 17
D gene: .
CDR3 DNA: TGTGCCAGCAGCCCACCGTTTCACGGGGGGCTAGGTGAGACCCAGTACTTC
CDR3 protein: CASSPPFHGGLGETQYF

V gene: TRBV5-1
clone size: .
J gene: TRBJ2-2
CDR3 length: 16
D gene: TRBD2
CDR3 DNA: TGCGCCAGCAGCTTGGCTCCCGGGACTAGCACCGGGGAGCTGTTTTTT
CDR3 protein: CASSLAPGTSTGELFF

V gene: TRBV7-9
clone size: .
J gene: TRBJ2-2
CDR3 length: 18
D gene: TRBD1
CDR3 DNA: TGTGCCAGCAGCTCTAAGGGGGCAGGGGGCGCGCACACCGGGGAGCTGTTTTTT
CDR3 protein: CASSSKGAGGAHTGELFF

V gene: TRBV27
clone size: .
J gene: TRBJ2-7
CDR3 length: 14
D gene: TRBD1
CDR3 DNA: TGTGCCAGCAAATTGGGACAGGGGGCCTACGAGCAGTACTTC
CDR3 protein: CASKLGQGAYEQYF

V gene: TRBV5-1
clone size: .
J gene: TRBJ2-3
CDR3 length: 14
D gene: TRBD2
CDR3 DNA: TGCGCCAGCAGGACTAGCGGGGAAACAGATACGCAGTATTTT
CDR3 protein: CASRTSGETDTQYF

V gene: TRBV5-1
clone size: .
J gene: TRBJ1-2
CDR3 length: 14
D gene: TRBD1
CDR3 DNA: TGCGCCAGCAGCTTGGCCAGCAGGGGGCAAGGCTACACCTTC
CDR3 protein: CASSLASRGQGYTF

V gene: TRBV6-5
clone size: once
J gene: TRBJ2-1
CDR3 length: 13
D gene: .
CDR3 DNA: TGTGCCAGCAGTAGGGGGTCCAGGCATGAGCAGTTCTTC
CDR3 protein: CASSRGSRHEQFF

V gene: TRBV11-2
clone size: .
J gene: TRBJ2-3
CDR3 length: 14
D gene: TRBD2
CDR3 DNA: TGTGCCAGCAGCTTACGGGCTAGCGGGCCTACGCAGTATTTT
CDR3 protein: CASSLRASGPTQYF

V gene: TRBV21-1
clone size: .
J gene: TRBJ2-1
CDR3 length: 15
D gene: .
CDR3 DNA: TGTGCCATCGCTCCCGGGACTAGAGCGTATGTTGAGCAGTTCTTC
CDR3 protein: CAIAPGTRAYVEQFF

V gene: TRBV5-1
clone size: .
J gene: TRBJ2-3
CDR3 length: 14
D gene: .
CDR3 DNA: TGCGCCAGCAGCTTGGCGACTTCTAAAGATACGCAGTATTTT
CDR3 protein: CASSLATSKDTQYF